The T cell receptor beta chain under discussion was sequenced for a study of shared clonotypes between healthy human individuals. Points from the study as a whole: Owing to a small donor count, the genetic and exposure-history diversity represented was limited.

The V segment lost 0 bases and the J segment 4 bases; nucleotides outside the gene matches: 5. Germline CDR1 reads SGHRS; CDR2 reads YFSETQ. There are 15 residues in the CDR3. The assay was immunoSEQ multiplex PCR, and TCRdb's table has in-frame clones only and misses some. The profile covers about 710,000 clones, with around three quarters appearing a single time and around 2% taken by the ten largest. A word on this clone: Its cognate antigen is unknown.

Sample: memory CD4+ T cells sorted from blood. Sample subset: CD45RA-negative fraction. The sequence came from a woman aged 25 to 39 in good health. The J gene is TRBJ1-1, the V gene TRBV5-1; 8 nucleotides match TRBD1. The CDR3 region is CASSLEWGQVTEAFF. CDR3 DNA: TGCGCCAGCAGCTTGGAGTGGGGACAGGTCACTGAAGCTTTCTTT.